This TCR beta chain comes out of a study of cytomegalovirus exposure and HLA in healthy donors. From germline, CDR1 is SQVTM and CDR2 ANQGSEA. This CDR3 is 13 amino acids long. V shed 4 bases and J shed 5 bases, with 14 bases lying between them. PCR primers comprised 60 Vbeta and 13 Jbeta primers. Clones were read by immunoSEQ multiplex PCR, and TCRdb kept only the in-frame ones, dropping some. The table has over 100,000 clones, 82% seen once; the top ten hold around 8.1%. The V call is TRBV29-1, the J call TRBJ1-1, with D unclear. The sequence came from a woman aged 45-59 years in good health and CMV-seropositive. The material sequenced was PBMCs. The CDR3 loop reads CSVGEGAGTEAFF. DNA of the CDR3: TGCAGCGTTGGAGAGGGCGCGGGGACTGAAGCTTTCTTT. The full variable domain, rest sourced from reference TRBV29-1 and TRBJ1-1, is SAVISQKPSRDICQRGTSLTIQCQVDSQVTMMFWYRQQPGQSLTLIATANQGSEATYESGFVIDKFPISRPNLTFSTLTVSNMSPEDSSIYLCSVGEGAGTEAFFGQGTRLTVV.